This T cell receptor (beta chain) is from a study of regulatory T cells in long-lasting Graves disease. At the level of the study: Newly diagnosed Graves' patients had under 3 months of antithyroid drugs.

Study findings and constraints: Persistent disease favored TRBV28, TRBJ1-2 and TRBJ2-5.

This CDR3 is built from 16 residues. V lost 4 bases to trimming and J lost 4 bases, with 17 bases between them. Germline V gene lookup returns CDR1 LNHDA and CDR2 SQIVND (reference sequence). For TCR beta, libraries came from iRepertoire HTBI primers and Arm-PCR of CDR3 regions. MiXCR, run by TCRdb on the multiplex PCR reads, gives a single entry per CDR3 protein. Of 350,000 to 550,000 distinct CDR3 sequences in the sample, roughly 15% are singletons; the top ten hold approximately 22%. Sample time point: newly diagnosed GD, antithyroid drugs for less than 3 months. Researchers made the TCR library from RNA that was extracted from PBMCs. An endocrinology department located in Xi'an, China, was where the patients came from. There are a few counts of this clonotype. Antigen specificity is unknown. Separately, the same data were catalogued under a study of T cells in Graves' hyperthyroidism and ophthalmopathy. That source notes: Most thyroid-expanded clonotypes above 0.001 were also found in blood.

The V and J genes are TRBV19 and TRBJ2-1; either TRBD1 or TRBD2 may fit D (5 bases each). This TCR was recovered from a woman under 30 with Graves disease. Sample: peripheral blood mononuclear cells (PBMCs), taken at new diagnosis, from a patient treated with antithyroid drugs. Here the CDR3 reads CASSTTSGTVYNEQFF. The DNA for the CDR3 is TGTGCCAGTAGTACCACCTCCGGGACGGTATACAATGAGCAGTTCTTC.